These 16 T cell receptor beta chains came from one sample sequenced in a study of cytomegalovirus exposure and HLA in healthy donors. 13 Jbeta primers and 60 Vbeta primers were used for the PCR. Sequencing was performed with immunoSEQ multiplex PCR; in TCRdb, only in-frame clones are kept and a portion is missing. Found here are about 160,000 clones, approximately 72% of them singletons; the top ten hold roughly 2%. The sequenced sample was PBMCs. The receptors were gathered from a female donor in good health and CMV-seronegative.

The chain uses TRBV4-1 and TRBJ2-2, with 14 bases lining up with TRBD2. CDR1 is MGHRA, CDR2 YSYEKL, per germline. CDR3 size: 17 residues. V trimming: 1 base; J trimming: 7 bases; junction bases outside the gene matches: 5. This chain's CDR3 is CASSQGLAGGPGGELFF. CDR3 sequence (DNA): TGCGCCAGCAGCCAAGGACTAGCGGGGGGGCCAGGCGGGGAGCTGTTTTTT.

CDR3 protein: CASSSPSGEGIYEQYF. CDR3 bases: TGCGCCAGCAGCTCCCCCTCGGGGGAAGGGATCTACGAGCAGTACTTC. This chain links TRBV5-1 with TRBJ2-7; D is possibly TRBD2 (6 bases). This CDR3 spans 16 amino acids. Trimming shortened V by 3 bases and J by 3 bases, and 19 bases separated the two germline ends. Germline-derived CDR1 and CDR2 are SGHRS and YFSETQ.

This clone was counted a few times. The chain is built from TRBV7-6 and TRBJ2-7; TRBD2 matches at 9 bases. Germline CDR1 and CDR2: SGHVS and FNYEAQ. Germline trimming cut 7 bases from V and 7 bases from J; bases unmatched to any gene: 14. This CDR3 region has 15 residues. For the CDR3, the DNA is TGTGCCAGCATACCGACCAGCGGGAGGATAGGGGAGCAGTACTTC. Protein product: CASIPTSGRIGEQYF.

This clone was recorded once. The rearrangement uses TRBV7-9 and TRBJ1-2; D remains ambiguous. The length of the CDR3 is 15 residues. Trimming removed 5 bases at V and 3 bases at J, with 16 bases between. Germline CDR1 SEHNR, CDR2 FQNEAQ (reference sequence). CDR3 sequence (DNA): TGTGCCAGCAGCGTGAGCCTCTTGCGAGACTATGGCTACACCTTC. The encoded protein is CASSVSLLRDYGYTF. Variable domain in full (rest from reference TRBV7-9 and TRBJ1-2): DTGVSQNPRHKITKRGQNVTFRCDPISEHNRLYWYRQTLGQGPEFLTYFQNEAQLEKSRLLSDRFSAERPKGSFSTLEIQRTEQGDSAMYLCASSVSLLRDYGYTFGSGTRLTVV.

The chain carries TRBV2 and TRBJ1-2, with D perhaps matching TRBD1 (5 bases). Germline V gives CDR1 SNHLY, CDR2 FYNNEI. V shed 7 bases and J shed 2 bases, with 20 bases lying between them. There are 16 residues in the CDR3. CDR3 residues: CASTMDGRAPNYGYTF. CDR3 coding DNA: TGTGCCAGCACTATGGATGGCAGGGCCCCCAACTATGGCTACACCTTC.

The genes are TRBV5-6 and TRBJ2-3; tentatively, D is TRBD2 (5 bases). Per germline, CDR1 SGHDT and CDR2 YYEEEE. The CDR3 totals 14 residues. Trimming took off 0 bases at V and 2 bases at J, with 7 bases between the two ends. The CDR3: CASSLGLNTDTQYF. Here the CDR3 DNA reads TGTGCCAGCAGCTTGGGACTAAACACAGATACGCAGTATTTT.

The chain joins TRBV6-1 to TRBJ2-7; D is ambiguous. The V and J ends lost 1 base and 2 bases respectively, with 3 bases between them. The CDR3 covers 12 residues. CDR1 is MNHNS, CDR2 SASEGT, per germline. The CDR3, as DNA: TGTGCCAGCAGTGAAGTCGCCTACGAGCAGTACTTC. Translated: CASSEVAYEQYF.

The J gene is TRBJ2-7, the V gene TRBV2; D is possibly TRBD2 (5 bases). The CDR3 covers 14 residues. Germline CDR1 reads SNHLY; CDR2 reads FYNNEI. V dropped 8 bases and J dropped 3 bases, with 17 bases sitting between them. DNA for the CDR3: TGTGCCAGCGGACTTTGGTCTCTCTTCTACGAGCAGTACTTC. Its protein product is CASGLWSLFYEQYF.

V and J are TRBV7-3 and TRBJ1-1, with TRBD1 identical over 7 bases. The CDR3 runs 13 residues. CDR1 SGHTA and CDR2 FQGTGA come from the germline V gene. The ends lost 8 bases at V and 3 bases at J; junction bases unmatched: 6. CDR3 in amino acids: CASADRADTEAFF. DNA for the CDR3: TGTGCCAGCGCAGACAGGGCGGACACTGAAGCTTTCTTT.

This chain uses TRBV4-1 with TRBJ2-7; 10 bases fit TRBD1. J gave up 4 bases and V 4 bases, and 4 bases lay outside the gene matches. The V gene's germline CDR1 is MGHRA and CDR2 YSYEKL. The CDR3 has 14 residues. CDR3 in DNA: TGCGCCAGCAGCCCAATGGACAGGGGGTACGAGCAGTACTTC. It codes for CASSPMDRGYEQYF.

The chain employs TRBV30 and TRBJ1-2, with 8 bases matching TRBD1. The germline V gene encodes CDR1 GTSNPN and CDR2 SVGIG (reference sequence). The CDR3 loop spans 16 amino acids. Trimming removed 3 bases from V and 4 bases from J; junction bases left unmatched: 13. The CDR3 coding sequence is TGTGCCTGGAGCGCCACCAAGGACAGGGTGATCTATGGCTACACCTTC. As protein: CAWSATKDRVIYGYTF.

The gene calls are TRBV11-2 and TRBJ2-5; possible D gene TRBD1, 6 bases. Trimming pared 5 bases from V and 5 bases from J, leaving 12 bases between. The CDR3 is made up of 13 amino acids. In germline, CDR1 is SGHAT, CDR2 FQNNGV. This CDR3 is CASSVYRVETQYF. The CDR3, as DNA: TGTGCCAGCAGCGTATACAGGGTTGAGACCCAGTACTTC.

This clone was found a few times. The gene calls are TRBV2 and TRBJ2-7; D is possibly TRBD1 (6 bases). V was clipped by 2 bases and J by 2 bases, with 10 bases between them. The CDR3 consists of 14 residues. Germline V gene data show CDR1 as SNHLY and CDR2 as FYNNEI. CDR3 region: CASSEPGAAYEQYF. The CDR3 DNA sequence: TGTGCCAGCAGTGAACCAGGGGCCGCCTACGAGCAGTACTTC.

The table lists this clone with a count of one. V is TRBV7-6 and J is TRBJ2-5, with D maybe TRBD2 (6 bases). Germline CDR1 SGHVS, CDR2 FNYEAQ. V lost 6 bases and J lost 2, with 10 bases in between. CDR3 length: 13 residues. CDR3 nucleotide sequence: TGTGCCAGCAGGGAGGGGTTACAAGAGACCCAGTACTTC. The encoded protein is CASREGLQETQYF.

This sequence joins TRBV5-4 and TRBJ2-6, with 9 bases aligning to TRBD1. J was trimmed by 0 bases and V by 4 bases; bases with no gene match: 11. From germline, CDR1 is SGHNT and CDR2 YYREEE (reference sequence). The CDR3 is 19 residues long. CDR3 DNA: TGTGCCAGCAGCCCCTCCCGGGACAGGGCGCTCTCTGGGGCCAACGTCCTGACTTTC. Protein: CASSPSRDRALSGANVLTF.

J is TRBJ1-4 and V is TRBV2, with 9 bases identical to TRBD1. Germline CDR1 reads SNHLY; CDR2 reads FYNNEI. The length of the CDR3 is 18 residues. J gave up 8 bases and V 3 bases, and 16 bases lay outside the gene matches. CDR3 in amino acids: CASSEGDNKQGAAEKLFF. The CDR3 DNA sequence: TGTGCCAGCAGTGAGGGGGATAACAAACAGGGGGCGGCGGAAAAACTGTTTTTT.